The 24 T cell receptor beta chains presented below share a single source sample, sequenced in a study of Ad26.COV2.S vaccination and SARS-CoV-2 variants. Treatment denoted: some 20 received Ad26.COV2.S at low or high dose, single or two shots; about 5 received placebo; per-sample allocation not given. The study sampled participants on day 63 after the first vaccine or placebo injection. Measured with immunoSEQ multiplex PCR; TCRdb has only the in-frame clones, and not every one. The sample lists hundreds of thousands of clones, about 93% occurring once. This specimen was peripheral blood, taken in a trial of Ad26.COV2.S vaccine versus placebo. The receptors come from a person between 18 and 65 years old who received the Ad26.COV2.S COVID-19 vaccine or a placebo.

This rearrangement joins TRBV23-1 to TRBJ2-3; D perhaps matches TRBD2 (5 bases). TRBV23-1 has ORF status, its function being uncertain. V was shortened by 0 bases and J by 0 bases, with 10 bases between the two germline ends. CDR3 length: 16 amino acids. The CDR3 is CASSQSLAYSTDTQYF. The CDR3 DNA reads TGCGCCAGCAGTCAATCCCTAGCCTACAGCACAGATACGCAGTATTTT.

The chain has TRBV6-5 and TRBJ2-7; D perhaps matches TRBD2 (5 bases). Germline assignment: CDR1 MNHEY and CDR2 SVGAGI. Trimming removed 5 bases from V and 6 bases from J, with 17 bases in between. The length of the CDR3 is 14 residues. CDR3 in amino acids: CASSLPETAGEQYF. The CDR3 DNA reads as TGTGCCAGCAGTCTCCCGGAGACTGCGGGCGAGCAGTACTTC.

The genes are TRBV28 and TRBJ2-1; the match to TRBD2 covers 12 bases. This CDR3 is built from 16 residues. J was trimmed by 9 bases and V by 5 bases; bases with no gene match: 11. Germline V gene data show CDR1 as MDHEN and CDR2 as SYDVKM. CDR3 protein: CASSAPTSGRRGEQFF. CDR3 sequence (DNA): TGTGCCAGCAGTGCGCCTACTAGCGGGAGGCGTGGTGAGCAGTTCTTC.

The rearrangement uses TRBV5-4 and TRBJ2-1; 7 nucleotides agree with TRBD1. Germline V gene sequence: CDR1 SGHNT, CDR2 YYREEE (reference sequence). This CDR3 is built from 15 residues. V gave up 7 bases and J gave up 7 bases; unmatched junction bases: 14. The CDR3 sequence: CASGKYRGTVNEQFF. In DNA, the CDR3 is TGTGCCAGCGGCAAATACCGTGGGACAGTAAATGAGCAGTTCTTC. The entire variable domain, with the rest obtained from reference TRBV5-4 and TRBJ2-1, is as follows: ETGVTQSPTHLIKTRGQQVTLRCSSQSGHNTVSWYQQALGQGPQFIFQYYREEENGRGNFPPRFSGLQFPNYSSELNVNALELDDSALYLCASGKYRGTVNEQFFGPGTRLTVL.

This rearrangement joins TRBV24-1 to TRBJ2-1; 8 nucleotides agree with TRBD2. This CDR3 has 15 amino acids. V lost 4 bases and J lost 7; bases outside the gene matches: 8. CDR1 and CDR2 (germline): KGHDR, SFDVKD. In DNA form, the CDR3 reads TGTGCCACCAGTGAGCCAGCGGGAGTCCTAAATGAGCAGTTCTTC. This sequence encodes CATSEPAGVLNEQFF.

The V and J genes are TRBV6-4 and TRBJ2-3; 13 bases are shared with TRBD2. Germline trimming cut 6 bases from V and 4 bases from J; bases unmatched to any gene: 7. This CDR3 is 16 amino acids long. The V gene's germline CDR1 is MRHNA and CDR2 SNTAGT. This chain's CDR3 is CASSAYGLAGADTQYF. For the CDR3, the DNA is TGTGCCAGCAGCGCTTACGGACTAGCGGGAGCAGATACGCAGTATTTT.

J is TRBJ2-7 and V is TRBV27, with 7 bases identical to TRBD1. The CDR3 length is 16 residues. Germline CDR1 reads MNHEY; CDR2 reads SMNVEV (reference sequence). The junction had 15 bases not matched to a gene; V was cut back by 7 bases and J by 3 bases. The CDR3, as DNA: TGTGCCAGCAACCCCCTTCAGGGGGACCCGGGCTACGAGCAGTACTTC. Encoded protein: CASNPLQGDPGYEQYF.

This clone was seen more than once but under ten times. The chain carries TRBV23-1 and TRBJ2-2, with 9 positions matching TRBD1. TRBV23-1 is an ORF; its function is uncertain. V shed 6 bases and J 4 bases; nucleotides not matched to a gene: 9. The CDR3 contains 16 residues. This CDR3 reads CASSPRDRVPTGELFF. The CDR3 region has the DNA TGCGCCAGCAGCCCCCGGGACAGGGTTCCCACCGGGGAGCTGTTTTTT.

The sample holds one count of this clone. The rearrangement uses TRBV25-1 and TRBJ1-2; D is possibly TRBD1 (6 bases). Per germline, CDR1 MGHDK and CDR2 SYGVNS. CDR3 length equals 13 residues. V was cut by 7 bases and J by 5 bases, with 14 bases left in between. CDR3 sequence: CASTKGGEYGYTF. As DNA, the CDR3 is TGTGCCAGCACCAAAGGGGGGGAATATGGCTACACCTTC.

The rearrangement joins TRBV5-5 to TRBJ2-7; D is unclear. Germline V CDR1 and CDR2: SGHKS, YYEKEE (reference sequence). The V end lost 4 bases, the J end lost 4 bases, and 12 bases lay between the germline ends. The CDR3 runs 13 residues. The CDR3 sequence: CASSGPPEYEQYF. The DNA of the CDR3 is TGTGCCAGCAGCGGACCCCCAGAGTACGAGCAGTACTTC.

This chain joins TRBV19 and TRBJ2-2; possibly TRBD1 for D (6 bases). This CDR3 region has 15 residues. Trimming shortened V by 5 bases and J by 4 bases, and 14 bases separated the two germline ends. In germline, CDR1 is LNHDA, CDR2 SQIVND (reference sequence). In nucleotides, the CDR3 is TGTGCCAGTAGTTGGCAGGGGATGGGCACCGGGGAGCTGTTTTTT. As protein: CASSWQGMGTGELFF.

This chain connects TRBV5-6 to TRBJ2-7, with a tentative D call TRBD2 (5 bases). The V gene's germline CDR1 is SGHDT and CDR2 YYEEEE. This CDR3 is built from 15 residues. The V gene lost 0 bases and the J gene lost 2 bases, with 12 bases spanning the gap. CDR3 protein: CASSLAGVGPYEQYF. In DNA form, the CDR3 reads TGTGCCAGCAGCTTGGCCGGGGTGGGTCCCTACGAGCAGTACTTC.

The J gene is TRBJ2-7, the V gene TRBV3-1 (or the pseudogene TRBV3-2); possible D gene TRBD2, 5 bases. Trimming removed 6 bases from V and 2 bases from J, with 14 bases in between. Germline CDR1 is LGHDT and CDR2 is YNNKEL (reference sequence). The CDR3 runs 14 residues. CDR3 sequence (DNA): TGTGCCAGCAGTCCCCGGAGCGGCCCCTACGAGCAGTACTTC. It yields the protein CASSPRSGPYEQYF.

The chain has TRBV30 and TRBJ2-2, with TRBD2 as a possible D gene (6 bases). Trimming took 3 bases from V and 1 from J, leaving 9 bases between them. This CDR3 is 14 amino acids long. Germline V CDR1 and CDR2: GTSNPN, SVGIG (reference sequence). CDR3 region: CAWSHGGNTGELFF. The CDR3 DNA follows: TGTGCCTGGAGCCACGGGGGGAACACCGGGGAGCTGTTTTTT. Using reference TRBV30 and TRBJ2-2 for the parts outside the CDR3, the full variable domain is SQTIHQWPATLVQPVGSPLSLECTVEGTSNPNLYWYRQAAGRGLQLLFYSVGIGQISSEVPQNLSASRPQDRQFILSSKKLLLSDSGFYLCAWSHGGNTGELFFGEGSRLTVL.

V is TRBV11-3 and J is TRBJ2-5; a possible D gene is TRBD2 (6 bases). V shed 0 bases and J shed 4 bases, with 9 bases lying between them. In germline, CDR1 is SGHNT, CDR2 YENEEA. This CDR3 comprises 14 residues. CDR3 nucleotide sequence: TGTGCCAGCAGCTTAGACGGCGGGACAGAGACCCAGTACTTC. This encodes CASSLDGGTETQYF.

The rearrangement links TRBV1 to TRBJ2-2; the table's D call TRBD2 went unverified against the DNA. TRBV1 is marked as a pseudogene. CDR3 size: 19 residues. In DNA form, the CDR3 reads TGCACCAGCAGCCATTCATCTCGGCGGCGGGAGGGCCCCACCGGGGAGCTGTTTTTT. Encoded protein: CTSSHSSRRREGPTGELFF.

This sequence joins TRBV30 and TRBJ1-3; D is ambiguous. The CDR3 has 11 amino acids. CDR1 is GTSNPN and CDR2 is SVGIG in the germline V gene (reference sequence). V lost 3 bases and J 9 bases, leaving 9 bases between the germline ends. CDR3: CAWRLIGTIYF. The CDR3, as DNA: TGTGCCTGGAGATTAATAGGCACCATATATTTT.

The CDR3 loop is CASSLRLATSTDTQYF. The CDR3 DNA reads TGTGCCAGCAGCTTAAGACTAGCGACTAGCACAGATACGCAGTATTTT. J is TRBJ2-3 and V is TRBV5-4, with TRBD2 identical over 8 bases. This CDR3 region has 16 residues. The trim removed 2 bases at V and 0 bases at J, leaving 5 bases unmatched. The germline gives CDR1 SGHNT, CDR2 YYREEE (reference sequence).

The V gene is TRBV19, the J gene TRBJ1-2; D is uncertain. Looked up from germline, CDR1 is LNHDA and CDR2 is SQIVND (reference sequence). This CDR3 comprises 13 residues. Trimming took off 1 base at V and 4 bases at J, with 7 bases between the two ends. The CDR3 spells CASSIGGSYGYTF. The DNA for the CDR3 is TGTGCCAGTAGTATAGGAGGGAGCTATGGCTACACCTTC.

The gene calls are TRBV11-3 and TRBJ2-1, with TRBD2 matching over 12 bases. The V gene end was trimmed by 1 base and the J gene end by 7 bases; junction bases not matched to a gene: 5. The CDR3 has 16 amino acids. From germline, CDR1 is SGHNT and CDR2 YENEEA. CDR3 DNA: TGTGCCAGCAGCTTAGGTGGACTAGCGGGAAGGAATGAGCAGTTCTTC. This codes for CASSLGGLAGRNEQFF.

In this sample, this clone turned up once. V is TRBV7-6 and J is TRBJ2-7; D is unclear. CDR1 is SGHVS and CDR2 is FNYEAQ in the germline V gene. Between the trimmed V and J ends, which lost 5 bases and 2 bases, there was a span of 16 bases. The CDR3 spans 15 residues. The CDR3 DNA reads TGTGCCAGCAGCCAACTCTGGCGGTGGGCCTACGAGCAGTACTTC. Its protein product is CASSQLWRWAYEQYF. Combining the CDR3 with reference TRBV7-6 and TRBJ2-7 gives the whole variable domain GAGVSQSPRYKVTKRGQDVALRCDPISGHVSLYWYRQALGQGPEFLTYFNYEAQQDKSGLPNDRFSAERPEGSISTLTIQRTEQRDSAMYRCASSQLWRWAYEQYFGPGTRLTVT.

J is TRBJ1-2 and V is TRBV27; 7 nucleotides align to TRBD1. This CDR3 comprises 17 residues. Germline V CDR1 and CDR2: MNHEY, SMNVEV (reference sequence). After removal of 1 base from V and 0 bases from J, the junction contained 8 bases not matched to a gene. CDR3 sequence: CASSLFSTGAANYGYTF. In DNA, the CDR3 is TGTGCCAGCAGTTTATTTTCCACAGGGGCCGCTAACTATGGCTACACCTTC.

V gene TRBV7-9 combines with J gene TRBJ2-1; D gene ambiguous. Germline assignment: CDR1 SEHNR and CDR2 FQNEAQ (reference sequence). The V and J ends lost 1 base and 8 bases respectively, with 9 bases between them. The CDR3 is 13 residues long. CDR3 protein: CASSLVETDEQFF. As DNA, the CDR3 is TGTGCCAGCAGCTTAGTTGAAACCGATGAGCAGTTCTTC.

V and J are TRBV29-1 and TRBJ2-7; 11 nucleotides line up with TRBD2. V was pared by 4 bases and J by 6 bases, with 11 bases of the junction left unmatched. This CDR3 region has 15 residues. Germline CDR1 and CDR2: SQVTM and ANQGSEA. The CDR3 DNA reads as TGCAGCGTTGCGGGATCTAGCGGGAGGCTCGGCGAGCAGTACTTC. Encoded protein: CSVAGSSGRLGEQYF.